This TCR beta chain stems from a study of shared clonotypes between healthy human individuals. In the original processing: Filtering differed for immunoSEQ, which gave only junction sequences without quality scores. This table comes from immunoSEQ multiplex PCR, and its TCRdb copy is limited to in-frame clones, with some not included. V and J calls and clone size are those listed in that table; D and trimming were worked out from the DNA. The sample lists under 850,000 clones; 72% were seen once. A remark on this clone: The antigen is undetermined.

Findings and caveats of the study: When compared with the clonotypes that were shared by all four sorted-subset donors, the non-shared clonotypes turned out to have lower generation probabilities.

The source material was memory CD4+ T cells sorted from blood. The subset: CD45RA-negative fraction. This TCR was sampled from a woman in her twenties or thirties in good health.

The CDR3 loop reads CASSLGQGRAEKLFF. The DNA for the CDR3 is TGCGCCAGCTCCCTCGGGCAGGGGAGGGCTGAAAAACTGTTTTTT. The rearrangement links TRBV5-1 to TRBJ1-4; TRBD1 might be the D (6 bases). Deletions cut 7 bases from V and 7 bases from J, with 20 bases between. The CDR3 contains 15 residues. Germline lookup yields CDR1 SGHRS and CDR2 YFSETQ.